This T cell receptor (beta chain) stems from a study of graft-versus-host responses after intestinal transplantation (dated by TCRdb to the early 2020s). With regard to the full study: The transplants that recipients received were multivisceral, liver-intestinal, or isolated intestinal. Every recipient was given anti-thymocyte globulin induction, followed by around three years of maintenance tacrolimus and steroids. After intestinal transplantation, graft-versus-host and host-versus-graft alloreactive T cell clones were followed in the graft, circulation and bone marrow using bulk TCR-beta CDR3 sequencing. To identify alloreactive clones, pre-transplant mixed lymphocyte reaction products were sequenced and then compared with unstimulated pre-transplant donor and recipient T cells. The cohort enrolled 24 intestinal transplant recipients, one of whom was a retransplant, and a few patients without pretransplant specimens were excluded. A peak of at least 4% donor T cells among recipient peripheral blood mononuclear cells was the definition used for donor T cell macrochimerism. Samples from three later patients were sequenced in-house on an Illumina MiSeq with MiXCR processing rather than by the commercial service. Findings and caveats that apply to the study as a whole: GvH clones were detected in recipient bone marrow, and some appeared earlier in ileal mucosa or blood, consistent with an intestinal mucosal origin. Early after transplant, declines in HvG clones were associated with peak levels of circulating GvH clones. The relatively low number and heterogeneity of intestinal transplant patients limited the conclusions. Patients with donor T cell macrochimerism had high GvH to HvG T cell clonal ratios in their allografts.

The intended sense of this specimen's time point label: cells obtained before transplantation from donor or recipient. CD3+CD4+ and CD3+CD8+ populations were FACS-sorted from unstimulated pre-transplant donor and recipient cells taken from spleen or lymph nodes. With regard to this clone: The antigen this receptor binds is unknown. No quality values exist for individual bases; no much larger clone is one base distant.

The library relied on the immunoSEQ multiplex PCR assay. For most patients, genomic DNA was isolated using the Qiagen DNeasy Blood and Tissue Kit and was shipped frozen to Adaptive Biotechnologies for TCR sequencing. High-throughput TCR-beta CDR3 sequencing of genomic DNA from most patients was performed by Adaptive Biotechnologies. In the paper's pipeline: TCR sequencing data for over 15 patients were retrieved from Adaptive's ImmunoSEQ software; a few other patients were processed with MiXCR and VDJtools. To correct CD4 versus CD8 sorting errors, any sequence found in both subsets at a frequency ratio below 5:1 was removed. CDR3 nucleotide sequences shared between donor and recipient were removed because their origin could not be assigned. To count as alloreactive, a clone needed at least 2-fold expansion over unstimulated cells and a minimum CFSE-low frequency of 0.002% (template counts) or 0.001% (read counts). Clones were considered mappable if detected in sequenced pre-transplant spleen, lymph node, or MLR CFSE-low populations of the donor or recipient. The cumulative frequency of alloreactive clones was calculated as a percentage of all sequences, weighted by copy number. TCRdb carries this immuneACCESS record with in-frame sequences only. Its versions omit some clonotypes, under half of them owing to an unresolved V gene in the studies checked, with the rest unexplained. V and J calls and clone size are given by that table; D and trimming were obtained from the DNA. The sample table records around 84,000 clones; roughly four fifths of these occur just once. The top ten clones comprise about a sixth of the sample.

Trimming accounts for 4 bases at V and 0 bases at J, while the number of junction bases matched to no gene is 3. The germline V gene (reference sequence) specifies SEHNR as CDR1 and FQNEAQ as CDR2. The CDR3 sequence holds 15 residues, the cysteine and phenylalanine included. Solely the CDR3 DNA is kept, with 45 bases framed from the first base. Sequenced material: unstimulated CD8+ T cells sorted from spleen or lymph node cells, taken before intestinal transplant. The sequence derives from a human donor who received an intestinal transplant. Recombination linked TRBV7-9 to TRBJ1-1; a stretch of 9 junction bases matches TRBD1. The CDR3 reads CASSSGTGMNTEAFF. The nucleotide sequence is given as TGTGCCAGCAGCTCTGGGACAGGGATGAACACTGAAGCTTTCTTT.